This TCR beta chain was identified during a study of cytomegalovirus exposure and HLA in healthy donors. Of note for this clone: The antigen remains unidentified.

Germline CDR1 is WSHSY and CDR2 is SAAADI. CDR3 length: 19 amino acids. J lost 0 bases, V lost 6 bases, and 9 bases had no gene match. Both 60 Vbeta primers and 13 Jbeta primers went into the PCR. Data came from immunoSEQ multiplex PCR; TCRdb stores just in-frame clones and leaves some out. The repertoire consists of 90,000 to 110,000 clones, with 65% to 80% occurring once and the leading ten covering about 5.7%. Study findings and constraints: V- and J-gene trimming of TCR beta was linked (in a later analysis) to a missense DCLRE1C variant.

The clonotype comes from a male donor in good health and CMV-seronegative. The sample taken for sequencing was PBMCs. The chain uses TRBV10-2 and TRBJ2-1, with 15 positions matching TRBD2. The DNA for the CDR3 is TGCGCCAGCAGCAAAGGACTAGCGGGAGGGTCGAGCTCCTACAATGAGCAGTTCTTC. Its translation is CASSKGLAGGSSSYNEQFF.